This record looks at one TCR beta chain sequence and its context. The entry originates in a study of shared clonotypes between healthy human individuals. Germline V gives CDR1 SEHNR, CDR2 FQNEAQ (reference sequence). J gave up 15 bases and V 1 base, and 5 bases lay outside the gene matches. The CDR3 consists of 13 residues. The table came from immunoSEQ multiplex PCR; TCRdb's copy has only in-frame clones and leaves some out. In the table there are under 1,100,000 clones, about 80% of which are singletons. The genes are TRBV7-9 and TRBJ2-1, with 11 bases aligning to TRBD2. This receptor was obtained from a man aged 18 to 35 in good health. Some clones in this sample may be carry-over from other donors' samples. The specimen was memory CD4+ T cells from PBMCs. The subset: CD45RA-negative fraction. This chain's CDR3 is CASSLGLAGSRFF. The CDR3 nucleotides are TGTGCCAGCAGCTTAGGACTAGCGGGATCGCGGTTCTTC. Using reference TRBV7-9 and TRBJ2-1 for the parts outside the CDR3, the full variable domain is DTGVSQNPRHKITKRGQNVTFRCDPISEHNRLYWYRQTLGQGPEFLTYFQNEAQLEKSRLLSDRFSAERPKGSFSTLEIQRTEQGDSAMYLCASSLGLAGSRFFGPGTRLTVL.